This T cell receptor (beta chain) stems from a study of blood T cell repertoires in COVID-19. Study details: Donors in the United States, Italy and Spain gave samples during acute or convalescent COVID-19. T cells, B-cell-depleted T cells, or PBMCs supplied cDNA or gDNA.

Original data processing: Amplification of reference gene primers provided the estimated nucleated cell counts. Measured with immunoSEQ multiplex PCR; TCRdb has only the in-frame clones, and not every one. V and J calls and clone size are those listed in that table; D and trimming were worked out from the DNA. The sample includes just under 45,000 clones, around 90% of them seen just once. CDR3 size: 12 residues. V dropped 6 bases and J dropped 5 bases, with 10 bases sitting between them. Germline lookup yields CDR1 SNHLY and CDR2 FYNNEI. Sequenced sample: peripheral blood. The chain employs TRBV2 and TRBJ2-5; D perhaps matches TRBD1 (5 bases). This clonotype was sampled from an elderly woman in a cohort sampled during active or convalescent COVID-19. CDR3 sequence (DNA): TGTGCCAGCAGCCAGGGTACGGAGACCCAGTACTTC. Translation: CASSQGTETQYF.